These 27 T cell receptor beta chains share one sample of origin, sequenced in a study of T cell responses to AZD1222 COVID-19 vaccine. Clones were read by immunoSEQ multiplex PCR, and TCRdb kept only the in-frame ones, dropping some. Of approximately 210,000 clones in the sample, less than 95% were seen once. Sequencing was performed on peripheral blood, taken 28 days after the second dose of the MenACWY control vaccine. The receptor source for this set is an adult who received the MenACWY meningococcal vaccine as a control.

This clone has a single count. The chain employs TRBV4-1 and TRBJ2-1, with D perhaps TRBD1 (5 bases). The V end was cut by 5 bases, the J end by 3 bases, with 20 bases between. Germline CDR1 and CDR2: MGHRA and YSYEKL. The CDR3 is 17 residues long. The CDR3 loop is CASSFSPGNSGYNEQFF. CDR3 in DNA: TGCGCCAGCAGCTTCAGCCCAGGGAATTCAGGCTACAATGAGCAGTTCTTC.

V gene TRBV29-1 combines with J gene TRBJ2-1; perhaps TRBD1 as D (6 bases). Germline-derived CDR1 and CDR2 are SQVTM and ANQGSEA. This CDR3 is 13 amino acids long. The germline V and J ends were trimmed by 7 bases and 7 bases, with 17 bases remaining between them. The CDR3 spells CSAALGAGNEQFF. Written as DNA, the CDR3 is TGCAGCGCCGCCTTGGGGGCTGGGAATGAGCAGTTCTTC.

The chain uses TRBV29-1 and TRBJ2-3; D gene ambiguous. Trimming shortened V by 8 bases and J by 2 bases, and 11 bases separated the two germline ends. The V gene's germline CDR1 is SQVTM and CDR2 ANQGSEA. This CDR3 spans 12 amino acids. The CDR3 region is CSWRPNTDTQYF. CDR3 in DNA: TGCAGCTGGCGGCCCAACACAGATACGCAGTATTTT.

The V gene is TRBV6-2 or TRBV6-3, the J gene TRBJ1-2; D not resolved. The CDR3 loop spans 13 amino acids. The V and J ends lost 0 bases and 8 bases respectively, with 10 bases between them. Germline V lookup: CDR1 MNHEY, CDR2 SVGEGT. The CDR3 bases are TGTGCCAGCAGTTACTCCTTAACGGGCGGCTACACCTTC. This translates into CASSYSLTGGYTF.

V gene TRBV6-5 combines with J gene TRBJ2-7; no reliable D call. V lost 2 bases and J 2 bases, leaving 16 bases between the germline ends. This CDR3 has 16 amino acids. Germline CDR1 reads MNHEY; CDR2 reads SVGAGI. The CDR3 protein is CASSYRRPTAAYEQYF. The CDR3 region has the DNA TGTGCCAGCAGTTACCGCAGGCCAACCGCCGCCTACGAGCAGTACTTC.

In DNA, the CDR3 is TGTGCCACCGGTGATCCGGGACTAGCGGACTCCTACAATGAGCAGTTCTTC. It yields the protein CATGDPGLADSYNEQFF. J is TRBJ2-1 and V is TRBV15; 11 positions agree with TRBD2. Unmatched junction bases numbered 9, after V lost 8 bases and J lost 0 bases. CDR1 is LNHNV and CDR2 is YYDKDF in the germline V gene (reference sequence). This CDR3 is built from 17 residues.

This chain joins TRBV5-6 and TRBJ1-4; D is ambiguous. Germline lookup yields CDR1 SGHDT and CDR2 YYEEEE. Trimming removed 4 bases at V and 7 bases at J, with 8 bases between. The CDR3 is made up of 12 amino acids. In nucleotides, the CDR3 is TGTGCCAGCAGCCACGAAAGTGAAAAACTGTTTTTT. Encoded protein: CASSHESEKLFF.

V and J are TRBV5-1 and TRBJ1-1; TRBD1 agrees at 9 bases. Per the germline V gene, CDR1 is SGHRS and CDR2 is YFSETQ. V gave up 4 bases and J gave up 3 bases; unmatched junction bases: 10. The CDR3 loop spans 16 amino acids. CDR3 nucleotide sequence: TGCGCCAGCAGCCAACAAGGACAGGGGCCCGACACTGAAGCTTTCTTT. Encoded protein: CASSQQGQGPDTEAFF.

The V call is TRBV7-8, the J call TRBJ1-2; 7 bases are shared with TRBD1. The junction had 4 bases not matched to a gene; V was cut back by 5 bases and J by 4 bases. The CDR3 covers 13 residues. Per germline, CDR1 SGHVS and CDR2 FQNEAQ. The CDR3 reads CASSRDRVYGYTF. The CDR3 DNA reads TGTGCCAGCAGCAGAGACAGGGTCTATGGCTACACCTTC.

The sample holds a few counts of this clone. This sequence joins TRBV18 and TRBJ1-1; D unclear. Trimming pared 1 base from V and 3 bases from J, leaving 9 bases between. Germline values: CDR1 KGHSH, CDR2 LQKENI. CDR3 length equals 14 residues. CDR3: CASSPRARDTEAFF. CDR3 coding DNA: TGTGCCAGCTCACCACGAGCGAGGGACACTGAAGCTTTCTTT.

The chain is built from TRBV9 and TRBJ2-1; 7 nucleotides agree with TRBD2. Germline CDR1 and CDR2: SGDLS and YYNGEE. V gave up 3 bases and J gave up 6 bases; unmatched junction bases: 12. The CDR3 covers 16 residues. The CDR3 here is CASSARLAVPLNEQFF. CDR3 sequence (DNA): TGTGCCAGCAGCGCGAGACTAGCCGTCCCTCTCAATGAGCAGTTCTTC.

The chain employs TRBV18 and TRBJ2-1; D gene ambiguous. V lost 3 bases and J 2 bases, leaving 8 bases between the germline ends. Germline values: CDR1 KGHSH, CDR2 LQKENI. The CDR3 covers 14 residues. DNA of the CDR3: TGTGCCAGCTCACCCTCGTCGCCCTACAATGAGCAGTTCTTC. The encoded protein is CASSPSSPYNEQFF.

This chain uses TRBV19 with TRBJ2-1; 12 nucleotides line up with TRBD2. CDR3 length: 19 amino acids. The V segment lost 8 bases and the J segment 4 bases; nucleotides outside the gene matches: 18. Germline CDR1 LNHDA, CDR2 SQIVND (reference sequence). The CDR3 spells CASGRKKNGLAGIYNEQFF. CDR3 bases: TGTGCCAGTGGACGGAAAAAAAACGGACTAGCGGGGATTTACAATGAGCAGTTCTTC.

V and J are TRBV6-5 and TRBJ2-7; D is perhaps TRBD1 or TRBD2 (5 bases each). V was shortened by 0 bases and J by 0 bases, with 9 bases between the two germline ends. The germline gives CDR1 MNHEY, CDR2 SVGAGI. The CDR3 is made up of 15 amino acids. CDR3 amino acids: CASSYSGPFSYEQYF. The CDR3 region has the DNA TGTGCCAGCAGTTACTCGGGACCCTTCTCCTACGAGCAGTACTTC.

The CDR3 bases are TGTGCCATCAGTGAACCGCAGGGGCCAGTAGGGGGTACGCAGTATTTT. It is translated as CAISEPQGPVGGTQYF. The chain has TRBV10-3 and TRBJ2-3, with D perhaps TRBD1 (6 bases). The germline gives CDR1 ENHRY, CDR2 SYGVKD. V was pared by 3 bases and J by 8 bases, with 21 bases between. The length of the CDR3 is 16 residues.

The gene calls are TRBV27 and TRBJ1-1, with TRBD1 identical over 7 bases. Germline CDR1 MNHEY, CDR2 SMNVEV (reference sequence). The CDR3 sequence is 17 residues long. The V gene end was trimmed by 5 bases and the J gene end by 1 base; junction bases not matched to a gene: 13. The chain's CDR3 is CASSPIPTGQKNTEAFF. CDR3 DNA: TGTGCCAGCAGTCCAATACCTACGGGACAGAAGAACACTGAAGCTTTCTTT.

The rearrangement uses TRBV19 and TRBJ1-2, with D possibly TRBD1 on 6 matching bases. The ends were cut back, 10 bases at V and 4 bases at J, with 22 bases in the middle. The CDR3 covers 15 residues. The germline gives CDR1 LNHDA, CDR2 SQIVND (reference sequence). The CDR3 reads CATRSGGRSGYGYTF. The CDR3 nucleotides read TGTGCCACGAGGTCGGGGGGGCGCTCCGGCTATGGCTACACCTTC. The whole variable domain, remainder taken from reference TRBV19 and TRBJ1-2, is DGGITQSPKYLFRKEGQNVTLSCEQNLNHDAMYWYRQDPGQGLRLIYYSQIVNDFQKGDIAEGYSVSREKKESFPLTVTSAQKNPTAFYLCATRSGGRSGYGYTFGSGTRLTVV.

The chain links TRBV28 to TRBJ2-1; 8 bases fit TRBD1. CDR1 and CDR2 (germline): MDHEN, SYDVKM. The length of the CDR3 is 15 residues. Losses at the gene ends were 5 bases for V and 3 bases for J; bases not matched to a gene: 6. The CDR3 sequence is CASSPGTGVYNEQFF. CDR3 DNA sequence: TGTGCCAGCAGTCCCGGGACAGGAGTCTACAATGAGCAGTTCTTC.

This chain uses TRBV11-2 with TRBJ2-7; tentative D call: TRBD2 (6 bases). From germline, CDR1 is SGHAT and CDR2 FQNNGV. The CDR3 has 17 residues. Trimming removed 1 base at V and 0 bases at J, with 16 bases between. CDR3: CASSLAVWEAHSYEQYF. In nucleotides, the CDR3 is TGTGCCAGCAGCTTAGCCGTCTGGGAGGCTCACTCCTACGAGCAGTACTTC.

This sequence joins TRBV28 and TRBJ1-5; D possibly corresponds to TRBD1 (5 bases). The germline V gene has CDR1 MDHEN and CDR2 SYDVKM. With 5 bases removed from V and 3 bases from J, the gap between germline ends came to 14 bases. The CDR3 spans 15 residues. CDR3 sequence reads: CASSGGGGVNQPQHF. CDR3 bases: TGTGCCAGCAGTGGGGGGGGAGGGGTCAATCAGCCCCAGCATTTT.

The rearrangement uses TRBV9 and TRBJ2-3, with 8 bases aligning to TRBD1. The V gene's germline CDR1 is SGDLS and CDR2 YYNGEE. V shed 6 bases and J 0 bases; nucleotides not matched to a gene: 3. The CDR3 totals 14 residues. The CDR3 DNA is TGTGCCAGCACCAGGGGGCCTAGCACAGATACGCAGTATTTT. Residues: CASTRGPSTDTQYF. Filled out from reference TRBV9 and TRBJ2-3, the complete variable domain reads DSGVTQTPKHLITATGQRVTLRCSPRSGDLSVYWYQQSLDQGLQFLIQYYNGEERAKGNILERFSAQQFPDLHSELNLSSLELGDSALYFCASTRGPSTDTQYFGPGTRLTVL.

This chain joins TRBV7-8 and TRBJ2-7; TRBD2 agrees at 7 bases. The CDR3 length is 14 residues. J gave up 4 bases and V 1 base, and 4 bases lay outside the gene matches. Germline loops: CDR1 SGHVS, CDR2 FQNEAQ. The CDR3 sequence: CASSLGGSAYEQYF. The CDR3 DNA is TGTGCCAGCAGCTTAGGCGGGAGCGCGTACGAGCAGTACTTC.

The rearrangement uses TRBV10-3 and TRBJ1-3, with no clear D. The CDR3 consists of 12 residues. V was clipped by 10 bases and J by 5 bases, with 12 bases between them. Germline V gene lookup returns CDR1 ENHRY and CDR2 SYGVKD. CDR3 protein: CATSGSRNTIYF. The CDR3 DNA reads as TGTGCCACCTCGGGGTCTAGAAACACCATATATTTT.

The chain employs TRBV19 and TRBJ2-5; D gene unclear. The CDR3 loop spans 14 amino acids. The germline V and J ends were trimmed by 0 bases and 7 bases, with 12 bases remaining between them. Germline V lookup: CDR1 LNHDA, CDR2 SQIVND (reference sequence). DNA for the CDR3: TGTGCCAGTAGTATAGATCATGATGCCGGGACCCAGTACTTC. Residues: CASSIDHDAGTQYF.

The CDR3, as DNA: TGTGCCAGCAGCAGTCGGACAGGGGTAGGCTATGGCTACACCTTC. Residues: CASSSRTGVGYGYTF. The V and J genes are TRBV11-2 and TRBJ1-2, with 9 bases fitting TRBD1. With V trimmed by 5 bases and J by 4 bases, 8 bases remained unmatched. The CDR3 covers 15 residues. The germline gives CDR1 SGHAT, CDR2 FQNNGV.

The J gene is TRBJ2-7, the V gene TRBV30; TRBD1 agrees at 9 bases. The CDR3 runs to 16 residues. With V trimmed by 0 bases and J by 5 bases, 11 bases remained unmatched. Per the germline V gene, CDR1 is GTSNPN and CDR2 is SVGIG (reference sequence). CDR3 residues: CAWSVLPGQGSDEQYF. The CDR3 DNA reads as TGTGCCTGGAGTGTACTACCGGGACAGGGTTCAGACGAGCAGTACTTC. Together with reference TRBV30 and TRBJ2-7, the CDR3 gives the full variable domain: SQTIHQWPATLVQPVGSPLSLECTVEGTSNPNLYWYRQAAGRGLQLLFYSVGIGQISSEVPQNLSASRPQDRQFILSSKKLLLSDSGFYLCAWSVLPGQGSDEQYFGPGTRLTVT.

A single count supports this clone. V gene TRBV30 combines with J gene TRBJ2-3, with a tentative D call TRBD1 (7 bases). This CDR3 has 14 residues. V was cut by 3 bases and J by 6 bases, with 16 bases left in between. Germline assignment: CDR1 GTSNPN and CDR2 SVGIG (reference sequence). The CDR3 nucleotides are TGTGCCTGGAGCCCGGAGGGGGCCGGTGATACGCAGTATTTT. It specifies CAWSPEGAGDTQYF.